Listed here are 22 T cell receptor beta chains from one sample, sequenced in a study of T cell responses to AZD1222 COVID-19 vaccine. Generated by immunoSEQ multiplex PCR, the TCRdb table keeps only in-frame clones and is missing some. The sample comprises 140,000 to 150,000 clones, 93% of which are singletons, and under 6.5% rests with the top ten. The material was peripheral blood, obtained on day 0 of AZD1222 vaccination. The source of these receptors is an adult in good health.

The gene calls are TRBV4-1 and TRBJ1-2; D possibly corresponds to TRBD1 (5 bases). Trimming removed 3 bases at V and 6 bases at J, with 20 bases between. Germline assignment: CDR1 MGHRA and CDR2 YSYEKL. The CDR3 runs to 16 residues. In DNA form, the CDR3 reads TGCGCCAGCAGCCAGTGGGGATTCGGGACTGACGATGGCTACACCTTC. Amino acid sequence: CASSQWGFGTDDGYTF.

The CDR3 sequence is CASNRGSTEAFF. CDR3 DNA sequence: TGCGCCAGCAATAGGGGTTCCACTGAAGCTTTCTTT. The chain recombines TRBV5-1 with TRBJ1-1; D may be TRBD1 (5 bases). CDR3 length: 12 amino acids. Looked up from germline, CDR1 is SGHRS and CDR2 is YFSETQ. The V end was cut by 6 bases, the J end by 4 bases, with 10 bases between.

This clone appeared a single time. J is TRBJ1-1 and V is TRBV27; D may be TRBD1 (5 bases). Germline V gene sequence: CDR1 MNHEY, CDR2 SMNVEV (reference sequence). The CDR3 length is 13 residues. Trimming cost V 3 bases and J 1 base, with 6 bases left between them. CDR3 bases: TGTGCCAGCAGTTTCGACAGGAACACTGAAGCTTTCTTT. Translation: CASSFDRNTEAFF.

V usage is TRBV2 and J usage is TRBJ1-1; no reliable D call. Germline V gene data show CDR1 as SNHLY and CDR2 as FYNNEI. This CDR3 comprises 12 residues. V was clipped by 4 bases and J by 2 bases, with 5 bases between them. CDR3 region: CASSAGNTEAFF. CDR3 in DNA: TGTGCCAGCAGTGCCGGTAACACTGAAGCTTTCTTT.

This chain joins TRBV3-1 (or the pseudogene TRBV3-2) and TRBJ1-3, with D possibly TRBD1 on 6 matching bases. In germline, CDR1 is LGHDT, CDR2 YNNKEL (reference sequence). The CDR3 consists of 16 residues. V was trimmed by 1 base and J by 0 bases, leaving 10 bases between them. The CDR3 is CASSQGMGHSGNTIYF. Written as DNA, the CDR3 is TGTGCCAGCAGCCAAGGGATGGGACACTCTGGAAACACCATATATTTT.

The genes are TRBV5-6 and TRBJ2-3; D is tentatively TRBD1 or TRBD2 (5 bases each). Trimming cost V 0 bases and J 0 bases, with 11 bases left between them. The CDR3 covers 16 residues. Germline V gives CDR1 SGHDT, CDR2 YYEEEE. DNA for the CDR3: TGTGCCAGCAGCTTGGTCGGGGACCCTAGCACAGATACGCAGTATTTT. Its translation: CASSLVGDPSTDTQYF.

There are a few counts of this clone. The chain links TRBV6-1 to TRBJ2-1; 11 bases are shared with TRBD2. The CDR3 is made up of 15 amino acids. V shed 1 base and J 10 bases; nucleotides not matched to a gene: 6. Germline V CDR1 and CDR2: MNHNS, SASEGT. The CDR3 region is CASSEEVAGGGEQFF. CDR3 DNA: TGTGCCAGCAGTGAAGAGGTAGCGGGAGGGGGGGAGCAGTTCTTC.

V is TRBV7-8 and J is TRBJ2-7; TRBD1 agrees at 9 bases. Germline CDR1 reads SGHVS; CDR2 reads FQNEAQ. V gave up 5 bases and J gave up 4 bases; unmatched junction bases: 15. This CDR3 spans 17 amino acids. The CDR3 DNA reads TGTGCCAGCAGCCCCCAGATGACAGGGGGTCTTCCTTACGAGCAGTACTTC. Encoded protein: CASSPQMTGGLPYEQYF.

Turning to this clone: The junction departs from germline at one end; a sequencing error may be responsible. The DNA for the CDR3 is TGTGCCAGCAGCGTAGATAGCGGGGAGGCGTTCTTC. The encoded protein is CASSVDSGEAFF. This chain links TRBV11-2 with TRBJ2-1; 8 bases agree with TRBD2. This CDR3 is 12 amino acids long. The V gene's germline CDR1 is SGHAT and CDR2 FQNNGV.

The V and J genes are TRBV9 and TRBJ2-7; D might be TRBD1 (6 bases). Germline V gene lookup returns CDR1 SGDLS and CDR2 YYNGEE. The V end was cut by 3 bases, the J end by 2 bases, with 12 bases between. The CDR3 loop spans 14 amino acids. In DNA form, the CDR3 reads TGTGCCAGCAGCGCCCGGGACACCACCTACGAGCAGTACTTC. It is translated as CASSARDTTYEQYF.

This sequence joins TRBV3-1 (or the pseudogene TRBV3-2) and TRBJ1-2; D remains ambiguous. V lost 5 bases and J 7 bases, leaving 11 bases between the germline ends. CDR1 and CDR2 (germline): LGHDT, YNNKEL (reference sequence). This CDR3 has 12 residues. As DNA, the CDR3 is TGTGCCAGCAGCTATACTGTGGGTGGCTACACCTTC. Translation: CASSYTVGGYTF.

V is TRBV19 and J is TRBJ2-2; no reliable D call. CDR3 length equals 13 residues. Trimming stripped 1 base from V and 6 bases from J, with 6 bases between. The germline V gene has CDR1 LNHDA and CDR2 SQIVND (reference sequence). CDR3 in DNA: TGTGCCAGTAGTATAGCAGGCGCCGGGGAGCTGTTTTTT. Its translation: CASSIAGAGELFF.

The CDR3 DNA reads TGTGCCAGCAGCAGGGACAGGGGATTCGAAAAACTGTTTTTT. It is translated as CASSRDRGFEKLFF. The V and J genes are TRBV5-4 and TRBJ1-4; 10 bases align to TRBD1. The germline V gene encodes CDR1 SGHNT and CDR2 YYREEE (reference sequence). V dropped 4 bases and J dropped 8; count of bases not matched to a gene: 5. The length of the CDR3 is 14 residues.

This chain links TRBV25-1 with TRBJ2-7; 11 positions match TRBD1. Germline lookup yields CDR1 MGHDK and CDR2 SYGVNS. V trimming: 7 bases; J trimming: 6 bases; junction bases outside the gene matches: 8. The CDR3 sequence is 14 residues long. The CDR3 is CASTPGQGVGEQYF. CDR3 DNA: TGTGCCAGCACACCGGGACAGGGGGTGGGCGAGCAGTACTTC.

The rearrangement joins TRBV29-1 to TRBJ1-3, with TRBD1 as a possible D gene (6 bases). CDR1 SQVTM and CDR2 ANQGSEA come from the germline V gene. V lost 4 bases and J 0 bases, leaving 7 bases between the germline ends. The CDR3 runs 13 residues. The CDR3 loop is CSVGTASGNTIYF. For the CDR3, the DNA is TGCAGCGTTGGGACAGCCTCTGGAAACACCATATATTTT.

This clone was seen once. The chain links TRBV7-9 to TRBJ2-7; 8 positions agree with TRBD1. The CDR3 has 15 amino acids. V lost 3 bases to trimming and J lost 1 base; unmatched junction nucleotides: 5. CDR1 SEHNR and CDR2 FQNEAQ come from the germline V gene (reference sequence). The CDR3 sequence: CASSFGQGASYEQYF. CDR3 nucleotide sequence: TGTGCCAGCAGCTTTGGGCAGGGGGCATCCTACGAGCAGTACTTC.

This clone was counted once. The rearrangement links TRBV29-1 to TRBJ2-2, with TRBD1 matching 11 bases. The ends lost 0 bases at V and 5 bases at J; junction bases unmatched: 5. The CDR3 covers 16 residues. Germline CDR1 SQVTM, CDR2 ANQGSEA. CDR3 nucleotide sequence: TGCAGCGTTGAAGATCCGGGACAGGGGGAAACCGGGGAGCTGTTTTTT. Translation gives CSVEDPGQGETGELFF.

The chain is built from TRBV20-1 and TRBJ1-1; D call uncertain. Germline V gene data show CDR1 as DFQATT and CDR2 as SNEGSKA (reference sequence). This CDR3 has 11 amino acids. Trimming took 0 bases from V and 11 from J, leaving 10 bases between them. CDR3 bases: TGCAGTGCTAGAGATGCGAGGAGGGCTTTCTTT. This translates into CSARDARRAFF.

V usage is TRBV20-1 and J usage is TRBJ2-7; D may correspond to TRBD1 or TRBD2 (5 bases each). V lost 3 bases and J lost 0, with 15 bases in between. Germline V gene sequence: CDR1 DFQATT, CDR2 SNEGSKA (reference sequence). The CDR3 sequence is 15 residues long. The CDR3, as DNA: TGCAGTGCTAGTTATGGTGGGACGGGCTCCTACGAGCAGTACTTC. Protein: CSASYGGTGSYEQYF.

This chain connects TRBV9 to TRBJ1-1; maybe TRBD1 (5 bases). V was cut by 4 bases and J by 5 bases, with 15 bases left in between. The CDR3 consists of 14 residues. Germline V gives CDR1 SGDLS, CDR2 YYNGEE. The CDR3 DNA sequence: TGTGCCAGCAGCCCCGGGGGTTGGGGGACTGAAGCTTTCTTT. Amino acid sequence: CASSPGGWGTEAFF.

This chain uses TRBV25-1 with TRBJ2-5; 11 nucleotides match TRBD1. With V trimmed by 6 bases and J by 4 bases, 13 bases remained unmatched. Germline assignment: CDR1 MGHDK and CDR2 SYGVNS. The CDR3 extends over 17 amino acids. CDR3 sequence reads: CASSPEEGTGGSETQYF. DNA of the CDR3: TGTGCCAGCAGCCCTGAGGAGGGGACAGGGGGATCAGAGACCCAGTACTTC.

The rearrangement uses TRBV28 and TRBJ2-7, with D perhaps given as TRBD1 or TRBD2 (5 bases each). Germline V lookup: CDR1 MDHEN, CDR2 SYDVKM. CDR3 length: 16 amino acids. Trimming took off 3 bases at V and 2 bases at J, with 17 bases between the two ends. The CDR3 sequence is CASSLTDAGGPYEQYF. For the CDR3, the DNA is TGTGCCAGCAGTTTGACGGACGCTGGGGGACCCTACGAGCAGTACTTC.